The 7 T cell receptor beta chains reported below all come from one sample, sequenced in a study of PD-L1 blockade in urothelial cancer. The protocol was immunoSEQ multiplex PCR, while the TCRdb copy is restricted to in-frame clones and leaves out a portion. The sample has about 95,000 clones, 90% seen once. Time point given: pretreatment peripheral blood. The sequences come from PBMCs, collected around atezolizumab (anti-PD-L1) treatment. These receptors all stem from a man in his sixties with urothelial cancer.

This clone was seen only once. The V gene is TRBV7-8, the J gene TRBJ1-3; D ambiguous. Germline V gene sequence: CDR1 SGHVS, CDR2 FQNEAQ. Trimming removed 5 bases at V and 0 bases at J, with 11 bases between. The CDR3 extends over 15 amino acids. The CDR3 region is CASSEQRNSGNTIYF. DNA of the CDR3: TGTGCCAGCAGCGAGCAGCGGAACTCTGGAAACACCATATATTTT.

The chain uses TRBV5-4 and TRBJ1-2; 9 positions match TRBD1. CDR3 length equals 14 residues. The J segment lost 7 bases and the V segment lost 4 bases, leaving 8 bases of the junction unmatched. The V gene's germline CDR1 is SGHNT and CDR2 YYREEE (reference sequence). CDR3 amino acids: CASSQDRGSLGYTF. CDR3 sequence (DNA): TGTGCCAGCAGCCAGGACAGGGGCTCCCTTGGCTACACCTTC.

The chain joins TRBV9 to TRBJ1-1; D gene unclear. This CDR3 has 13 amino acids. Trimming removed 0 bases at V and 4 bases at J, with 7 bases between. CDR1 and CDR2 from the germline V gene are SGDLS and YYNGEE. CDR3 residues: CASSVEFGTEAFF. CDR3 sequence (DNA): TGTGCCAGCAGCGTAGAGTTCGGCACTGAAGCTTTCTTT.

The chain couples TRBV5-1 to TRBJ2-1; 11 bases agree with TRBD2. The germline gives CDR1 SGHRS, CDR2 YFSETQ. Unmatched junction bases numbered 3, after V lost 4 bases and J lost 0 bases. The CDR3 totals 16 residues. The chain's CDR3 is CASSPGTSGSYNEQFF. In DNA form, the CDR3 reads TGCGCCAGCAGCCCCGGGACTAGCGGCTCCTACAATGAGCAGTTCTTC. The full variable domain, with the rest looked up from reference TRBV5-1 and TRBJ2-1, is KAGVTQTPRYLIKTRGQQVTLSCSPISGHRSVSWYQQTPGQGLQFLFEYFSETQRNKGNFPGRFSGRQFSNSRSEMNVSTLELGDSALYLCASSPGTSGSYNEQFFGPGTRLTVL.

The chain recombines TRBV10-3 with TRBJ2-1, with 14 positions matching TRBD2. Germline-derived CDR1 and CDR2 are ENHRY and SYGVKD. The trim removed 5 bases at V and 9 bases at J, leaving 9 bases unmatched. This CDR3 has 16 residues. The CDR3 protein is CAISPRLAGGPGEQFF. CDR3 sequence (DNA): TGTGCCATCAGTCCCCGACTAGCGGGAGGGCCGGGTGAGCAGTTCTTC.

The gene calls are TRBV7-2 and TRBJ2-3, with a weak D call TRBD2 (5 bases). Per germline, CDR1 SGHTA and CDR2 FQGNSA. The CDR3 has 11 residues. Trimming shortened V by 10 bases and J by 4 bases, and 9 bases separated the two germline ends. CDR3: CANKRADTQYF. The CDR3 DNA sequence: TGTGCCAACAAGAGGGCAGATACGCAGTATTTT.

This chain links TRBV6-1 with TRBJ2-2; 12 bases align to TRBD2. CDR3 length equals 18 residues. Germline V gene data show CDR1 as MNHNS and CDR2 as SASEGT. V trimming: 4 bases; J trimming: 1 base; junction bases outside the gene matches: 7. The chain's CDR3 is CASSVLAGGPMNTGELFF. The CDR3 bases are TGTGCCAGCAGTGTACTAGCGGGGGGCCCGATGAACACCGGGGAGCTGTTTTTT.